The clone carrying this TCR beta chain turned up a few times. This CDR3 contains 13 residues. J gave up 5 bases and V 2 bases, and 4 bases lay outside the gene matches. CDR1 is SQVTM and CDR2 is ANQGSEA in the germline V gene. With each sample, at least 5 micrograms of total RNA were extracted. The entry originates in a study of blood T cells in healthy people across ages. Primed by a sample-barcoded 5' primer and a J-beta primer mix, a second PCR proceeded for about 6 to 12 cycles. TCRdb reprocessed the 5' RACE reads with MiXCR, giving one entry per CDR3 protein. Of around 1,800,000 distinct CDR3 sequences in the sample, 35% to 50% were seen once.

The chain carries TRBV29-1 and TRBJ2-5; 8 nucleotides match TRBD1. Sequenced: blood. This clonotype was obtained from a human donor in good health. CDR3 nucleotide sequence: TGCAGCGTTGAACCAGGGGGCGAGGAGACCCAGTACTTC. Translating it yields CSVEPGGEETQYF. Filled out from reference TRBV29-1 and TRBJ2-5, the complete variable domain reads SAVISQKPSRDICQRGTSLTIQCQVDSQVTMMFWYRQQPGQSLTLIATANQGSEATYESGFVIDKFPISRPNLTFSTLTVSNMSPEDSSIYLCSVEPGGEETQYFGPGTRLLVL.